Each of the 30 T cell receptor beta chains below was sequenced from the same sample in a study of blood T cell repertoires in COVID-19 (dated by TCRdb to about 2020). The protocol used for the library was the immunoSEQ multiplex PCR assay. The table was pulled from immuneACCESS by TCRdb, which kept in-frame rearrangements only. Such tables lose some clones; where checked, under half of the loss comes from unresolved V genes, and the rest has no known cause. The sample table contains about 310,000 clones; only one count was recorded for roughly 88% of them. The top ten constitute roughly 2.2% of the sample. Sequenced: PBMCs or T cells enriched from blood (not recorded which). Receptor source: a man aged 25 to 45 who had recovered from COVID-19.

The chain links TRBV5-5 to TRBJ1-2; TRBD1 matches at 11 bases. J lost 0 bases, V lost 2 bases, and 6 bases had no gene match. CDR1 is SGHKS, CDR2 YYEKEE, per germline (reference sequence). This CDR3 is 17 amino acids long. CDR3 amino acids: CASSLGTGGYPNYGYTF. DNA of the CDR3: TGTGCCAGCAGCTTAGGGACAGGGGGTTATCCTAACTATGGCTACACCTTC. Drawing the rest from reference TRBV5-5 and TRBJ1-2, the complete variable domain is DAGVTQSPTHLIKTRGQQVTLRCSPISGHKSVSWYQQVLGQGPQFIFQYYEKEERGRGNFPDRFSARQFPNYSSELNVNALLLGDSALYLCASSLGTGGYPNYGYTFGSGTRLTVV.

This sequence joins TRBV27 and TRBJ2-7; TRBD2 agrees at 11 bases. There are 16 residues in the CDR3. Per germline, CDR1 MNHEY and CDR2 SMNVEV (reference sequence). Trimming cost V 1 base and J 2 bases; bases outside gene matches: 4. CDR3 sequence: CASSLFASGGPYEQYF. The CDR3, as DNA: TGTGCCAGCAGTTTATTCGCTAGCGGGGGGCCCTACGAGCAGTACTTC.

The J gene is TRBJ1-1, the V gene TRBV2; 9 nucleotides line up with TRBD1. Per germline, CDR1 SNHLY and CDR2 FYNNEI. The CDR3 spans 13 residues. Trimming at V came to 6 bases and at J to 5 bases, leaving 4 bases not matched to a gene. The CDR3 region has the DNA TGTGCCAGCAGAAGACAGGGGGGAACTGAAGCTTTCTTT. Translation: CASRRQGGTEAFF.

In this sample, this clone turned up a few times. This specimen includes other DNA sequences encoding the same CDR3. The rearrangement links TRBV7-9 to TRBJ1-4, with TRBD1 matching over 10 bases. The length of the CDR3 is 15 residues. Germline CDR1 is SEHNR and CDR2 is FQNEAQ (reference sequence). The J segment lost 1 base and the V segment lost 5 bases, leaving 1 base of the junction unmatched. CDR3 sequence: CASSRDRGTNEKLFF. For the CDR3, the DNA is TGTGCCAGCAGCCGGGACAGGGGAACTAATGAAAAACTGTTTTTT.

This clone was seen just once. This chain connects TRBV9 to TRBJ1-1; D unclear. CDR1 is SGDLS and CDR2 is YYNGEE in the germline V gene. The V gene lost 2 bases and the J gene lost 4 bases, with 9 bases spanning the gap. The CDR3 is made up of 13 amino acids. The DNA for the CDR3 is TGTGCCAGCAGCGTTGCAGAGGGCACTGAAGCTTTCTTT. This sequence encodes CASSVAEGTEAFF.

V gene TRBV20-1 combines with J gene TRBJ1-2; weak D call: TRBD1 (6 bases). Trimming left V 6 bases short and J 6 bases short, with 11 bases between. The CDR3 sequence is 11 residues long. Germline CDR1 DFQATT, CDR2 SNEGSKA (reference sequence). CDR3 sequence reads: CSAGYRDGYTF. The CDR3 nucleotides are TGCAGTGCAGGGTACAGGGATGGCTACACCTTC.

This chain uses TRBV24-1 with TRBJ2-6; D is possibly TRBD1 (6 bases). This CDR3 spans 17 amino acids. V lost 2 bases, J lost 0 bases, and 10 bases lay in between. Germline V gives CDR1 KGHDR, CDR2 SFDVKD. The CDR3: CATSDSDSYSGANVLTF. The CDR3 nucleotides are TGTGCCACCAGTGATTCGGACAGTTACTCTGGGGCCAACGTCCTGACTTTC.

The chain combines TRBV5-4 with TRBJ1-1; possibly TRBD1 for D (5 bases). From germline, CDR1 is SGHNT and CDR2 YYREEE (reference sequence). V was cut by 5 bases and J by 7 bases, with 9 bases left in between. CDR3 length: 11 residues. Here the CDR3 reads CASRGTGEAFF. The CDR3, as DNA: TGTGCCAGCAGAGGAACAGGTGAAGCTTTCTTT.

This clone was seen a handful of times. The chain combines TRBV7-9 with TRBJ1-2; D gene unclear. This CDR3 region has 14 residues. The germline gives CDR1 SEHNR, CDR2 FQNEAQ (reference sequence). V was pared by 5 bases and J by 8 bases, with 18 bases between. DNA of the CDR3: TGTGCCAGCAGCCCCACGAGGGTGATATTAGGCTACACCTTC. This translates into CASSPTRVILGYTF.

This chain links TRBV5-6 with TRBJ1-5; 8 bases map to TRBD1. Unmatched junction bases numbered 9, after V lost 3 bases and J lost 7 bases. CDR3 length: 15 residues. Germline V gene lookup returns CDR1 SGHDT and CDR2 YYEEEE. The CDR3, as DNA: TGTGCCAGCAGCTCAATCGGGACAGGCAGCCAGCCCCAGCATTTT. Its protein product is CASSSIGTGSQPQHF.

In DNA form, the CDR3 reads TGTGCCATCAGTGATTTAGGACTAGCGGACTACAATGAGCAGTTCTTC. This translates into CAISDLGLADYNEQFF. The J gene is TRBJ2-1, the V gene TRBV10-3; 10 nucleotides line up with TRBD2. The CDR3 contains 16 residues. The germline V gene has CDR1 ENHRY and CDR2 SYGVKD. V was pared by 3 bases and J by 3 bases, with 5 bases of the junction left unmatched.

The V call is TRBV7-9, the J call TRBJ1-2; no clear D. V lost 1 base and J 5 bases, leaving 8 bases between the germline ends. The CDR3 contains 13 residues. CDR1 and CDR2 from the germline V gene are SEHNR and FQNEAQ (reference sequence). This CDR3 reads CASSLVSLYGYTF. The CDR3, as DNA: TGTGCCAGCAGCTTAGTTTCCCTATATGGCTACACCTTC.

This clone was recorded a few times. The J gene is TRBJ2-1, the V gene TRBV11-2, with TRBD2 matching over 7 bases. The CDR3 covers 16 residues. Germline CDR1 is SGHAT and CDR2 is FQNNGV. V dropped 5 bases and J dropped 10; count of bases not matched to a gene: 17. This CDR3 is CASSTINTGGSGEQFF. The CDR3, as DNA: TGTGCCAGCAGCACAATCAACACCGGGGGGTCGGGAGAGCAGTTCTTC.

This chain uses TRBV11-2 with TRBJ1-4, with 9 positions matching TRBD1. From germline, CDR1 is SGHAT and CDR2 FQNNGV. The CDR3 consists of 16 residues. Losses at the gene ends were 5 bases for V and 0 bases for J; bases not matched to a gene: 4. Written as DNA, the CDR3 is TGTGCCAGCAGCCGGGGACAGGGAGCAACTAATGAAAAACTGTTTTTT. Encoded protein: CASSRGQGATNEKLFF.

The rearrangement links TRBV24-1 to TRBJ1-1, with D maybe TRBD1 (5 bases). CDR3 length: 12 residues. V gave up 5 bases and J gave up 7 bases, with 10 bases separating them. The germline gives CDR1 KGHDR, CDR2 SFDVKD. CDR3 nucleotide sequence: TGTGCCACCAGTGCCCCCGGGGGTGAAGCTTTCTTT. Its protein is CATSAPGGEAFF.

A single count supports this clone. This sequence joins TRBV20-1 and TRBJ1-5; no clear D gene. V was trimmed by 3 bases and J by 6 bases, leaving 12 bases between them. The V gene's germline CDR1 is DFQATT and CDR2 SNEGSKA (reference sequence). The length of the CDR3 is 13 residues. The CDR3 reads CSASLAGSQPQHF. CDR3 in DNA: TGCAGTGCTAGTCTCGCGGGTTCTCAGCCCCAGCATTTT.

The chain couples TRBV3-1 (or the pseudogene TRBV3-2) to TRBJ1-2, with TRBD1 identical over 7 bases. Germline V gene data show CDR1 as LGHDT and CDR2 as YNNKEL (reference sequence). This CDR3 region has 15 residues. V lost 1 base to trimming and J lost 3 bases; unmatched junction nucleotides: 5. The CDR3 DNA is TGTGCCAGCAGCCAAGTGGTAGGGACAGACTATGGCTACACCTTC. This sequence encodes CASSQVVGTDYGYTF.

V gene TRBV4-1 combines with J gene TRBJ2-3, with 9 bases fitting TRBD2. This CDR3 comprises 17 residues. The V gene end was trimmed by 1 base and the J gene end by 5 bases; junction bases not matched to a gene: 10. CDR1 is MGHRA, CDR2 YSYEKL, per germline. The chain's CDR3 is CASSQGGGGAFGDTQYF. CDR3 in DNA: TGCGCCAGCAGCCAAGGTGGCGGGGGGGCGTTTGGAGATACGCAGTATTTT.

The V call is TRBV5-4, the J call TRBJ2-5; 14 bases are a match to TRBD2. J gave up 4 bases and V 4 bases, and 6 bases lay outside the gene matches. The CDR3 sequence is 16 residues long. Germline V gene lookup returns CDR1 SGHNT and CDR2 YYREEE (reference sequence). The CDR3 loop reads CASSTRTSGGRETQYF. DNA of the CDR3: TGTGCCAGCAGCACGAGGACTAGCGGGGGGAGAGAGACCCAGTACTTC.

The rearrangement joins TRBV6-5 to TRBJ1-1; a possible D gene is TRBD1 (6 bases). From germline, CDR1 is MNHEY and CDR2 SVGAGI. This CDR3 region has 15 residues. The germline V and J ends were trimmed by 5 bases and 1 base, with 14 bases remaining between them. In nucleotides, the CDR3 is TGTGCCAGCAGTCGTACCAGGGGTGGGAACACTGAAGCTTTCTTT. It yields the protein CASSRTRGGNTEAFF.

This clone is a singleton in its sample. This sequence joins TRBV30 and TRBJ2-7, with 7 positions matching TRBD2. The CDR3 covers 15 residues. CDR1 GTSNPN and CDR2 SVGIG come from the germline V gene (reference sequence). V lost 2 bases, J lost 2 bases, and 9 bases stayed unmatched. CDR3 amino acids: CAWSPGGFGPYEQYF. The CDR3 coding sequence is TGTGCCTGGAGTCCGGGGGGTTTTGGACCCTACGAGCAGTACTTC.

CDR3 coding DNA: TGCGCCAGCAGCTTCCAAAACTACCGGGACAGCAATTCACCCCTCCACTTT. Its translation is CASSFQNYRDSNSPLHF. The chain has TRBV5-1 and TRBJ1-6, with TRBD1 identical over 7 bases. CDR3 size: 17 residues. The V gene end was trimmed by 2 bases and the J gene end by 7 bases; junction bases not matched to a gene: 12. Germline CDR1 SGHRS, CDR2 YFSETQ.

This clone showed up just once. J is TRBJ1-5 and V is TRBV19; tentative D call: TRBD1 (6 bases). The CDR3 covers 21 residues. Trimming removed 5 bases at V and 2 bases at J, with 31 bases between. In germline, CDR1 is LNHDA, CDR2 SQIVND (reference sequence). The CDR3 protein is CASSSTPTGPRAIWRNQPQHF. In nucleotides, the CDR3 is TGTGCCAGTAGTTCCACCCCAACAGGGCCGAGGGCAATTTGGCGCAATCAGCCCCAGCATTTT.

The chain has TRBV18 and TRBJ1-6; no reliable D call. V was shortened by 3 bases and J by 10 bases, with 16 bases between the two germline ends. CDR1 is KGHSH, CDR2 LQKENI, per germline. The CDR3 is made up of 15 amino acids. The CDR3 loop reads CASSPGAASGSPLHF. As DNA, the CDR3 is TGTGCCAGCTCACCGGGCGCCGCCAGCGGGTCACCCCTCCACTTT.

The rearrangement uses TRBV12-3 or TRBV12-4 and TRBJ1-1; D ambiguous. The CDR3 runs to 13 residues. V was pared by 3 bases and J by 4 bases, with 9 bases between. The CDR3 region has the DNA TGTGCCAGCAGTTTGTCCAGGATCACTGAAGCTTTCTTT. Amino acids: CASSLSRITEAFF.

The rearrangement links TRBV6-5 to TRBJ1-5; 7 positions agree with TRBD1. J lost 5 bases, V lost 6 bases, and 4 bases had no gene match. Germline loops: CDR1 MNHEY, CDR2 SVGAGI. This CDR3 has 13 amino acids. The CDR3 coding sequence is TGTGCCAGCAGACGACAGGGCGATCAGCCCCAGCATTTT. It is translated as CASRRQGDQPQHF.

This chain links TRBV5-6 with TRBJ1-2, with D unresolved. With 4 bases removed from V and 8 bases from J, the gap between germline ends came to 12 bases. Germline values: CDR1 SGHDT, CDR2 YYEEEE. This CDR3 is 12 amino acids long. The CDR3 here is CASSTGLGGYTF. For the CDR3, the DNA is TGTGCCAGCAGCACTGGACTGGGAGGCTACACCTTC.

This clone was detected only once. DNA for the CDR3: TGTGCCAGCAGTTCCTCGGTTGCAACTAATGAAAAACTGTTTTTT. It specifies CASSSSVATNEKLFF. The gene calls are TRBV28 and TRBJ1-4; no firm D call. Germline-derived CDR1 and CDR2 are MDHEN and SYDVKM. The germline V and J ends were trimmed by 4 bases and 0 bases, with 9 bases remaining between them. This CDR3 has 15 amino acids.

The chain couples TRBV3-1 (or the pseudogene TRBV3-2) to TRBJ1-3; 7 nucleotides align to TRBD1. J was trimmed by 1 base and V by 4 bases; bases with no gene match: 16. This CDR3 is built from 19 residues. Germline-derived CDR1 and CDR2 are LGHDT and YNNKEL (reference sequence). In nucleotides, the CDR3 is TGTGCCAGCAGCCTCTTGCCCTTGTACAGGGGACAATCTGGAAACACCATATATTTT. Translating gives CASSLLPLYRGQSGNTIYF.

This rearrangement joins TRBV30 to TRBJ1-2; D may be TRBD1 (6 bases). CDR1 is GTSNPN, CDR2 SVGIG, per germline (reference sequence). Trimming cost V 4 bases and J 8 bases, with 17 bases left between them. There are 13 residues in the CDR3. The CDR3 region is CAWNRDTPGGYTF. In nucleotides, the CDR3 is TGTGCCTGGAACCGGGACACCCCTGGGGGCTACACCTTC. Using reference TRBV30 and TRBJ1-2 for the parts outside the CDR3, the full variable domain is SQTIHQWPATLVQPVGSPLSLECTVEGTSNPNLYWYRQAAGRGLQLLFYSVGIGQISSEVPQNLSASRPQDRQFILSSKKLLLSDSGFYLCAWNRDTPGGYTFGSGTRLTVV.